This TCR beta chain was recovered during a study of identical twins. The study's findings and limits: For zero-insertion analyses, partial confounding could come from invariant MAIT and iNKT cells. Insertions were reduced in abundant cord blood beta clonotypes but not in memory repertoires. Beta out-of-frame sequences displayed a weaker excess of sharing between twins.

Through template switching, a universal primer site was introduced, and the cDNA contained unique molecular identifiers. TCRdb ran MiXCR on the 5' RACE reads and lists one entry per CDR3 protein. The sample gives 410,000 or so distinct CDR3 sequences, roughly 18% of which show up once; approximately 12% is in the top ten. This clonotype was detected a few times. Its antigen is undetermined. V lost 5 bases, J lost 5 bases, and 11 bases stayed unmatched. Germline CDR1 SEHNR, CDR2 FQNEAQ (reference sequence). The CDR3 contains 16 residues. The genes are TRBV7-9 and TRBJ1-5; 8 nucleotides agree with TRBD1. The sequence was collected from a man in his forties or fifties in good health. The sample comprised naive T cells sorted from blood. The CDR3 here is CASSDFSGGADQPQHF. The CDR3 DNA follows: TGTGCCAGCAGCGACTTCTCAGGGGGCGCCGATCAGCCCCAGCATTTT.